This T cell receptor (beta chain) was observed in a study of blood T cell repertoires in COVID-19. As for the study in general: Nucleic acid was either cDNA or gDNA, and it came from T cells, B-cell-depleted T cells, or PBMCs.

The method was immunoSEQ multiplex PCR; TCRdb's version includes in-frame clones alone and lacks a portion of them. The data hold fewer than 350,000 clones, with roughly 89% observed a single time. Recruits, aged about 18 to 100 years, lived in roughly 22 US areas. The study assigned cohorts using participant-reported clinical history. The V gene end was trimmed by 5 bases and the J gene end by 5 bases; junction bases not matched to a gene: 13. This CDR3 contains 16 residues. Germline CDR1 SGHVS, CDR2 FQNEAQ. The rearrangement links TRBV7-8 to TRBJ2-7; TRBD1 matches 9 bases. Source material: PBMCs or T cells enriched from blood (not recorded which). The sequence was obtained from a young woman with acute COVID-19. Here the CDR3 reads CASSPPYRQGGDEQYF. CDR3 DNA: TGTGCCAGCAGCCCGCCTTACAGACAGGGGGGAGACGAGCAGTACTTC.